The following is a T cell receptor beta chain sequence with its context. Its antigen is not identified. This specimen comes from a study of monozygotic twins with cystic fibrosis. Overall study results and limits: Low clonality (median roughly 0.009) suggested a mostly naive repertoire. Age, concordance and disease severity did not associate with shared CDR3 numbers. Co-twins had the most similar V usage for 13 of 16 pairs, J for 8.

This table comes from immunoSEQ multiplex PCR, and its TCRdb copy is limited to in-frame clones, with some not included. Of 25,000 to 30,000 clones in the sample, about nine tenths were seen once. Germline-derived CDR1 and CDR2 are SGHAT and FQNNGV. CDR3 length: 15 residues. V was trimmed by 2 bases and J by 4 bases, leaving 14 bases between them. The sequence was obtained from a girl aged 2-9 years with cystic fibrosis. Sequencing was carried out using blood. The rearrangement links TRBV11-2 to TRBJ1-1; perhaps TRBD1 as D (5 bases). Written as DNA, the CDR3 is TGTGCCAGCAGCTTAATCCGGCAGGGCGGCACTGAAGCTTTCTTT. Encoded protein: CASSLIRQGGTEAFF.